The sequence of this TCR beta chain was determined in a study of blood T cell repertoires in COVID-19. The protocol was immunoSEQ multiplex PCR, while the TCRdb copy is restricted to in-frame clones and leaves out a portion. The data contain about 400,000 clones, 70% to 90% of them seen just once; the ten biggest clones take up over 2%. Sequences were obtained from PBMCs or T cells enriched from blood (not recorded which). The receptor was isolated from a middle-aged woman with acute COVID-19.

This chain's CDR3 is CASSLVAGASYEQYF. The CDR3 nucleotides are TGCGCCAGCAGCTTGGTTGCGGGGGCCTCCTACGAGCAGTACTTC. The gene calls are TRBV5-1 and TRBJ2-7; D is possibly TRBD2 (7 bases). Trimming left V 0 bases short and J 0 bases short, with 10 bases between. This CDR3 is built from 15 residues. Germline V gene sequence: CDR1 SGHRS, CDR2 YFSETQ.